This T cell receptor (beta chain) was sequenced for a study of graft-versus-host responses after intestinal transplantation. Looking at the study overall: Each of the recipients got a multivisceral, liver-intestinal, or isolated intestinal transplant. The study gave all recipients anti-thymocyte globulin induction, then tacrolimus and steroids for roughly 3 years. Study results and limitations: Clonal ratios of graft-versus-host to host-versus-graft in allografts were high for patients exhibiting graft-donor T cell macrochimerism. GvH clones were found in recipient marrow; some appeared first in ileum or blood.

This CDR3 has 16 residues. CDR1 is PRHDT, CDR2 FYEKMQ, per germline (reference sequence). Trimming left V 5 bases short and J 4 bases short, with 20 bases between. Libraries were prepared by immunoSEQ multiplex PCR; TCRdb keeps only in-frame clonotypes and omits some of them. The sample yields tens of thousands of clones, around 90% seen once. Concerning this clone: The antigen is unknown.

The material sequenced was unstimulated CD8+ T cells sorted from spleen or lymph node cells, taken before intestinal transplant. The clonotype originates from a human donor who received an intestinal transplant. This chain joins TRBV13 and TRBJ1-1; perhaps TRBD1 as D (6 bases). The CDR3 nucleotides are TGTGCCAGCAGCATTGGGGCGGGGGCTCGGGGCACTGAAGCTTTCTTT. Translation gives CASSIGAGARGTEAFF.